The present T cell receptor (beta chain) was sequenced within a study of blood T cell repertoires in COVID-19. Profiled with immunoSEQ multiplex PCR; TCRdb holds only in-frame clones, not every one. This sample has about 370,000 clones; about 87% occur once, and the top ten carry 10%. Between the trimmed V and J ends, which lost 4 bases and 6 bases, there was a span of 18 bases. This CDR3 is 16 amino acids long. Germline V gene sequence: CDR1 MNHEY, CDR2 SMNVEV (reference sequence). J is TRBJ1-4 and V is TRBV27; possible D gene TRBD1, 6 bases. This receptor was taken from a woman under 40 with COVID-19, enrolled during active disease. Sample: peripheral blood. CDR3 DNA: TGTGCCAGCAGTTCTACCCCGACAGGCGCGGATGAAAAACTGTTTTTT. Translating it yields CASSSTPTGADEKLFF.